This T cell receptor beta chain was recorded in a study of a mutant IDH1 vaccine in newly diagnosed glioma. About the research overall: Vaccination was launched 4-6 weeks after radiotherapy alone, or with temozolomide cycles. Patients were pretreated with radiotherapy, temozolomide, or both, mostly both. Visit V13 took place at week 47, and visit V12 happened at week 35.

Time point reported: week 35, safety follow-up. Topical imiquimod was applied with each vaccine dose, which held 300 ug of mutant IDH1 20-mer peptide. Worth noting for this clone: No antigen is known for it.

The assay was immunoSEQ multiplex PCR, and TCRdb's table has in-frame clones only and misses some. The data contain 30,000 to 40,000 clones, roughly 80% of them singletons. The CDR3 loop spans 13 amino acids. Deletions cut 3 bases from V and 4 bases from J, with 6 bases between. Germline CDR1 reads ENHRY; CDR2 reads SYGVKD. The chain uses TRBV10-3 and TRBJ2-2; no firm D call. The sequence was collected from a woman younger than 35 with glioma. Sample: PBMCs, taken from a glioma patient whose treatment included an IDH1 peptide vaccine. The CDR3 nucleotides read TGTGCCATCAGTGAAGACTTCACCGGGGAGCTGTTTTTT. It translates to CAISEDFTGELFF.